The rows below give T cell receptor beta chains drawn from one sample of a study of CD8 T cells in ankylosing spondylitis. TCRdb re-called the 5' RACE reads with MiXCR, one entry per CDR3 protein. Of about 170,000 distinct CDR3 sequences listed, about 18% are singletons. Sequencing was performed on blood, either unsorted or a sorted T cell fraction (not recorded which). Source of these receptors: a male donor with ankylosing spondylitis or in good health (not recorded which). CDR3s include the opening cysteine and the closing phenylalanine or tryptophan. The D gene is left open where the match is weak. Clone size is not always given. Where it is, it says once, few, many or a class for expanded clones.

j_gene: TRBJ2-7; d_gene: NA; abundance: many; v_gene: TRBV20-1; CDR3aa: CSASNPLRDTEQYF; CDR3nt: TGCAGTGCTAGCAACCCTCTACGGGACACCGAGCAGTACTTC
j_gene: TRBJ2-4; d_gene: NA; abundance: many; v_gene: TRBV28; CDR3aa: CASKTHWGFPKNIQYF; CDR3nt: TGTGCCAGCAAAACCCACTGGGGGTTTCCCAAAAACATTCAGTACTTC
j_gene: TRBJ1-5; d_gene: NA; abundance: few; v_gene: TRBV6-2/TRBV6-3; CDR3aa: CASSPLSNQPQHF; CDR3nt: TGTGCCAGCAGCCCTCTGTCCAATCAGCCCCAGCATTTT
j_gene: TRBJ1-1; d_gene: TRBD1; abundance: many; v_gene: TRBV5-1; CDR3aa: CASSLGQGGTEAFF; CDR3nt: TGCGCCAGCAGCTTAGGACAGGGGGGCACTGAAGCTTTCTTT
j_gene: TRBJ1-1; d_gene: TRBD1; abundance: many; v_gene: TRBV20-1; CDR3aa: CSARDRAPNTEAFF; CDR3nt: TGCAGTGCTAGGGACAGGGCGCCGAACACTGAAGCTTTCTTT
j_gene: TRBJ1-5; d_gene: NA; abundance: many; v_gene: TRBV20-1; CDR3aa: CSAPSKGNQPQHF; CDR3nt: TGCAGTGCCCCGTCTAAGGGCAATCAGCCCCAGCATTTT
j_gene: TRBJ1-4; d_gene: NA; abundance: many; v_gene: TRBV5-1; CDR3aa: CASRQGQVATNEKLFF; CDR3nt: TGCGCCAGCAGACAAGGACAAGTTGCAACTAATGAAAAACTGTTTTTT
j_gene: TRBJ1-1; d_gene: TRBD1; abundance: few; v_gene: TRBV15; CDR3aa: CATSFLEGDSLLNTEAFF; CDR3nt: TGTGCCACCAGCTTCCTGGAAGGGGACAGCCTTCTGAACACTGAAGCTTTCTTT
j_gene: TRBJ2-3; d_gene: TRBD2; abundance: NA; v_gene: TRBV20-1; CDR3aa: CSARLAGNIDTQYF; CDR3nt: TGCAGTGCTAGATTAGCGGGGAACATTGATACGCAGTATTTT
j_gene: TRBJ2-1; d_gene: NA; abundance: many; v_gene: TRBV5-1; CDR3aa: CASSPNAGSYNEQFF; CDR3nt: TGCGCCAGCAGCCCAAACGCTGGTTCCTACAATGAGCAGTTCTTC
j_gene: TRBJ2-4; d_gene: TRBD2; abundance: few; v_gene: TRBV30; CDR3aa: CAWVAGGTDIQYF; CDR3nt: TGTGCCTGGGTAGCGGGGGGAACGGACATTCAGTACTTC
j_gene: TRBJ2-2; d_gene: TRBD2; abundance: few; v_gene: TRBV11-2; CDR3aa: CASSGYSGGRAHTGELFF; CDR3nt: TGTGCCAGCTCCGGGTACTCAGGCGGGAGGGCCCACACCGGGGAGCTGTTTTTT
j_gene: TRBJ2-6; d_gene: TRBD1; abundance: few; v_gene: TRBV20-1; CDR3aa: CSARITGQSPGANVLTF; CDR3nt: TGCAGTGCTAGAATTACGGGACAGTCCCCGGGGGCCAACGTCCTGACTTTC
j_gene: TRBJ2-7; d_gene: TRBD1; abundance: many; v_gene: TRBV12-3/TRBV12-4; CDR3aa: CASSHTYRGNEQYF; CDR3nt: TGTGCCAGCAGTCACACATACAGGGGTAACGAGCAGTACTTC
j_gene: TRBJ1-1; d_gene: NA; abundance: few; v_gene: TRBV20-1; CDR3aa: CSARRGARTEAFF; CDR3nt: TGCAGTGCTAGGAGGGGGGCTCGGACTGAAGCTTTCTTT
j_gene: TRBJ2-1; d_gene: NA; abundance: few; v_gene: TRBV7-6; CDR3aa: CASSLRWADNYNEQFF; CDR3nt: TGTGCCAGCAGCCTTAGGTGGGCGGACAACTACAATGAGCAGTTCTTC
j_gene: TRBJ2-5; d_gene: TRBD2; abundance: many; v_gene: TRBV20-1; CDR3aa: CSASPGTNWGQETQYF; CDR3nt: TGCAGTGCTAGTCCCGGGACTAATTGGGGCCAAGAGACCCAGTACTTC
j_gene: TRBJ2-1; d_gene: TRBD1; abundance: NA; v_gene: TRBV7-9; CDR3aa: CASSQQGAVYNEQFF; CDR3nt: TGTGCCAGCAGCCAACAGGGGGCAGTCTACAATGAGCAGTTCTTC
j_gene: TRBJ2-1; d_gene: NA; abundance: many; v_gene: TRBV29-1; CDR3aa: CSVEDPGRNSYNEQFF; CDR3nt: TGCAGCGTTGAAGATCCGGGACGGAACTCCTACAATGAGCAGTTCTTC
j_gene: TRBJ2-3; d_gene: TRBD2; abundance: many; v_gene: TRBV3-1; CDR3aa: CASSQDEGLAPGAQLTDTQYF; CDR3nt: TGTGCCAGCAGCCAAGATGAAGGACTAGCGCCTGGCGCCCAACTCACAGATACGCAGTATTTT
j_gene: TRBJ1-4; d_gene: NA; abundance: many; v_gene: TRBV29-1; CDR3aa: CSVTAGQNEKLFF; CDR3nt: TGCAGCGTTACAGCGGGCCAAAATGAAAAACTGTTTTTT
j_gene: TRBJ2-7; d_gene: TRBD1; abundance: many; v_gene: TRBV11-2; CDR3aa: CASSLFIRRTGAGEQYF; CDR3nt: TGTGCCAGCAGCTTATTTATAAGGAGGACAGGGGCAGGCGAGCAGTACTTC
j_gene: TRBJ2-1; d_gene: NA; abundance: NA; v_gene: TRBV5-1; CDR3aa: CASSFNREGSREQFF; CDR3nt: TGCGCCAGCAGCTTTAACAGGGAGGGATCCAGGGAGCAGTTCTTC
j_gene: TRBJ2-3; d_gene: NA; abundance: NA; v_gene: TRBV5-6; CDR3aa: CASSWNRGLSTDTQYF; CDR3nt: TGTGCCAGCAGCTGGAATCGGGGGCTCAGCACAGATACGCAGTATTTT
j_gene: TRBJ1-5; d_gene: NA; abundance: NA; v_gene: TRBV6-1; CDR3aa: CASREDKLGQPQHF; CDR3nt: TGTGCCAGCAGAGAAGACAAACTCGGGCAGCCCCAGCATTTT
j_gene: TRBJ1-2; d_gene: NA; abundance: many; v_gene: TRBV3-1; CDR3aa: CASSKGYGYTF; CDR3nt: TGTGCCAGCAGTAAGGGGTATGGCTACACCTTC
j_gene: TRBJ2-7; d_gene: NA; abundance: NA; v_gene: TRBV28; CDR3aa: CATKRPTYEQYF; CDR3nt: TGTGCCACAAAACGCCCCACCTACGAGCAGTACTTC
j_gene: TRBJ2-1; d_gene: NA; abundance: many; v_gene: TRBV29-1; CDR3aa: CSVGSGNNEQFF; CDR3nt: TGCAGCGTTGGTTCGGGGAACAATGAGCAGTTCTTC
j_gene: TRBJ2-1; d_gene: NA; abundance: many; v_gene: TRBV15; CDR3aa: CATSRVDNSYNEQFF; CDR3nt: TGTGCCACCAGCAGAGTGGACAACTCCTACAATGAGCAGTTCTTC
j_gene: TRBJ2-1; d_gene: TRBD2; abundance: many; v_gene: TRBV7-2; CDR3aa: CASSPQAGGYNEQFF; CDR3nt: TGTGCCAGCAGCCCCCAGGCGGGAGGCTACAATGAGCAGTTCTTC
j_gene: TRBJ2-7; d_gene: NA; abundance: many; v_gene: TRBV5-1; CDR3aa: CASSLMRGSYEQYF; CDR3nt: TGCGCCAGCAGCTTGATGAGGGGTTCCTACGAGCAGTACTTC
j_gene: TRBJ2-7; d_gene: TRBD2; abundance: many; v_gene: TRBV6-2/TRBV6-3; CDR3aa: CASSIRTSAYEQYF; CDR3nt: TGTGCCAGCAGTATCCGGACTAGCGCCTACGAGCAGTACTTC
j_gene: TRBJ2-3; d_gene: NA; abundance: NA; v_gene: TRBV7-9; CDR3aa: CASSFSPSSIVEDTQYF; CDR3nt: TGTGCCAGCAGCTTTTCTCCTAGCTCAATAGTGGAAGATACGCAGTATTTT
j_gene: TRBJ2-7; d_gene: NA; abundance: many; v_gene: TRBV20-1; CDR3aa: CSAHPPGRSYEQYF; CDR3nt: TGCAGTGCTCATCCCCCCGGACGGAGCTACGAGCAGTACTTC
j_gene: TRBJ1-4; d_gene: NA; abundance: many; v_gene: TRBV30; CDR3aa: CAWSVLGRGEKLFF; CDR3nt: TGTGCCTGGAGTGTACTGGGGCGCGGTGAAAAACTGTTTTTT
j_gene: TRBJ1-5; d_gene: NA; abundance: NA; v_gene: TRBV9; CDR3aa: CASSVAPNQPQHF; CDR3nt: TGTGCCAGCAGCGTAGCCCCCAATCAGCCCCAGCATTTT
j_gene: TRBJ2-1; d_gene: TRBD2; abundance: NA; v_gene: TRBV27; CDR3aa: CASTPLGLAGMNEQFF; CDR3nt: TGTGCCAGCACTCCCTTGGGACTAGCGGGAATGAATGAGCAGTTCTTC
j_gene: TRBJ2-1; d_gene: NA; abundance: many; v_gene: TRBV5-1; CDR3aa: CASSLQRARDYSYNEQFF; CDR3nt: TGCGCCAGCAGCTTGCAGAGGGCGAGGGATTACTCCTACAATGAGCAGTTCTTC
j_gene: TRBJ2-3; d_gene: NA; abundance: NA; v_gene: TRBV27; CDR3aa: CASSPWPSLGAQGDTQYF; CDR3nt: TGTGCCAGCAGTCCTTGGCCCTCCTTAGGGGCCCAGGGAGATACGCAGTATTTT
j_gene: TRBJ2-3; d_gene: TRBD2; abundance: many; v_gene: TRBV5-1; CDR3aa: CASSGGLATDTQYF; CDR3nt: TGCGCCAGCAGCGGCGGACTAGCTACAGATACGCAGTATTTT
j_gene: TRBJ1-3; d_gene: NA; abundance: many; v_gene: TRBV12-3/TRBV12-4; CDR3aa: CASSLGPTTGNTIYF; CDR3nt: TGTGCCAGCAGCCTTGGACCCACGACAGGAAACACCATATATTTT
j_gene: TRBJ1-2; d_gene: NA; abundance: NA; v_gene: TRBV20-1; CDR3aa: CSAQTGWDYGYTF; CDR3nt: TGCAGTGCGCAAACAGGTTGGGACTATGGCTACACCTTC
j_gene: TRBJ2-1; d_gene: NA; abundance: NA; v_gene: TRBV6-5; CDR3aa: CASSRGRTSSYNEQFF; CDR3nt: TGTGCCAGCAGTCGCGGGCGGACGAGCTCCTACAATGAGCAGTTCTTC
j_gene: TRBJ2-3; d_gene: NA; abundance: many; v_gene: TRBV5-1; CDR3aa: CASSPGDSTDTQYF; CDR3nt: TGCGCCAGCAGCCCCGGGGATTCCACAGATACGCAGTATTTT
j_gene: TRBJ1-2; d_gene: NA; abundance: few; v_gene: TRBV2; CDR3aa: CASSVRQTEGYTF; CDR3nt: TGTGCCAGCAGTGTCAGACAGACGGAGGGCTACACCTTC
j_gene: TRBJ1-6; d_gene: NA; abundance: few; v_gene: TRBV5-1; CDR3aa: CASSLLEVDSPLHF; CDR3nt: TGCGCCAGCAGCTTGTTGGAGGTCGATTCACCCCTCCACTTT
j_gene: TRBJ1-5; d_gene: NA; abundance: NA; v_gene: TRBV12-3/TRBV12-4; CDR3aa: CASTLAGTNQPQHF; CDR3nt: TGTGCCAGCACGCTGGCGGGGACCAATCAGCCCCAGCATTTT
j_gene: TRBJ2-7; d_gene: NA; abundance: many; v_gene: TRBV20-1; CDR3aa: CSARADGSYEQYF; CDR3nt: TGCAGTGCTAGAGCGGACGGTTCCTACGAGCAGTACTTC
j_gene: TRBJ2-5; d_gene: NA; abundance: once; v_gene: TRBV6-1; CDR3aa: CASSGRPDQETQYF; CDR3nt: TGTGCCAGCAGTGGAAGGCCAGATCAAGAGACCCAGTACTTC
j_gene: TRBJ1-2; d_gene: NA; abundance: few; v_gene: TRBV7-9; CDR3aa: CASSLELANYGYTF; CDR3nt: TGTGCCAGCAGCTTGGAGTTGGCTAACTATGGCTACACCTTC
j_gene: TRBJ2-5; d_gene: NA; abundance: many; v_gene: TRBV7-9; CDR3aa: CASSPRGLRGMETQYF; CDR3nt: TGTGCCAGCAGCCCTCGGGGGCTCAGGGGAATGGAGACCCAGTACTTC
j_gene: TRBJ2-3; d_gene: TRBD2; abundance: many; v_gene: TRBV29-1; CDR3aa: CSLGLAGRTDTQYF; CDR3nt: TGCAGCCTAGGACTAGCGGGACGCACAGATACGCAGTATTTT
j_gene: TRBJ2-2; d_gene: NA; abundance: many; v_gene: TRBV24-1; CDR3aa: CATRGSGNTGELFF; CDR3nt: TGTGCCACCAGGGGGTCGGGTAACACCGGGGAGCTGTTTTTT
j_gene: TRBJ2-1; d_gene: NA; abundance: NA; v_gene: TRBV12-3/TRBV12-4; CDR3aa: CASSLAAVSYNEQFF; CDR3nt: TGTGCCAGCAGTTTAGCAGCGGTCTCGTACAATGAGCAGTTCTTC